This TCR beta chain was recorded in a study of blood T cells in healthy people across ages. After removal of 4 bases from V and 6 bases from J, the junction contained 7 bases not matched to a gene. Germline lookup yields CDR1 SGHRS and CDR2 YFSETQ. The CDR3 has 14 residues. The authors ran a second PCR of about 6 to 12 cycles using a sample-barcoded 5' primer and a J-beta primer mix. TCRdb re-derived calls from the 5' RACE reads in MiXCR, one entry per CDR3 protein. The table shows over a million distinct CDR3 sequences, with around 45% occurring only once. The sequence was obtained from a woman aged 60 to 75 in good health. What was sequenced was blood. This sequence joins TRBV5-1 and TRBJ1-5; 7 bases fit TRBD1. The CDR3 sequence is CASSPGSGGQPQHF. CDR3 sequence (DNA): TGCGCCAGCAGCCCAGGGTCAGGGGGTCAGCCCCAGCATTTT.